These 24 T cell receptor beta chains were all obtained from the same sample, sequenced in a study of blood T cell repertoires in COVID-19. The repertoire was sequenced with immunoSEQ multiplex PCR; TCRdb's copy has only in-frame clones and lacks some. In the table there are 370,000 or so clones, approximately 80% of which are singletons. The specimen was peripheral blood. The receptors come from a human donor with acute or convalescent COVID-19. The donor label of this sample is uncertain.

This clone was observed once. This rearrangement joins TRBV3-1 (or the pseudogene TRBV3-2) to TRBJ1-3, with TRBD1 identical over 10 bases. The CDR3 extends over 15 amino acids. The V gene's germline CDR1 is LGHDT and CDR2 YNNKEL (reference sequence). V lost 4 bases, J lost 7 bases, and 7 bases stayed unmatched. CDR3 amino acids: CASSLTGGRANTIYF. CDR3 DNA sequence: TGTGCCAGCAGCCTGACAGGGGGCCGAGCGAACACCATATATTTT.

The chain uses TRBV5-6 and TRBJ2-3, with 9 bases lining up with TRBD2. Unmatched junction bases numbered 14, after V lost 6 bases and J lost 6 bases. Germline lookup yields CDR1 SGHDT and CDR2 YYEEEE. The CDR3 is made up of 16 amino acids. CDR3 nucleotide sequence: TGTGCCAGCACCATGGAGACTAGCGGCAAGGGTGATACGCAGTATTTT. It yields the protein CASTMETSGKGDTQYF.

The chain links TRBV7-2 to TRBJ1-2; TRBD1 matches at 8 bases. In germline, CDR1 is SGHTA, CDR2 FQGNSA. With 5 bases clipped from V and 5 bases from J, the junction kept 16 bases outside the gene matches. This CDR3 region has 17 residues. The CDR3 sequence: CASSPGQGPGLAYGYTF. The CDR3, as DNA: TGTGCCAGCAGCCCCGGACAGGGCCCCGGGTTGGCTTATGGCTACACCTTC.

This clone was recorded a few times. The gene calls are TRBV5-6 and TRBJ1-3; D gene ambiguous. This CDR3 has 15 residues. Germline V lookup: CDR1 SGHDT, CDR2 YYEEEE. V was shortened by 1 base and J by 0 bases, with 8 bases between the two germline ends. The CDR3 coding sequence is TGTGCCAGCAGCTTGTTAGGACTCTCTGGAAACACCATATATTTT. Protein product: CASSLLGLSGNTIYF.

The V and J genes are TRBV18 and TRBJ1-4; TRBD1 matches at 11 bases. Losses at the gene ends were 4 bases for V and 7 bases for J; bases not matched to a gene: 8. There are 16 residues in the CDR3. Germline V gene sequence: CDR1 KGHSH, CDR2 LQKENI. The CDR3 is CASSHGQGAGGEKLFF. CDR3 nucleotides: TGTGCCAGCTCACATGGACAGGGGGCAGGAGGTGAAAAACTGTTTTTT.

V usage is TRBV3-1 (or the pseudogene TRBV3-2) and J usage is TRBJ1-4; 9 bases agree with TRBD1. The V gene end was trimmed by 0 bases and the J gene end by 14 bases; junction bases not matched to a gene: 13. The CDR3 totals 16 residues. The germline V gene has CDR1 LGHDT and CDR2 YNNKEL (reference sequence). The CDR3 DNA sequence: TGTGCCAGCAGCCAAGAATCACAGGGGGCTGCCGGTGGGCTGTTTTTT. This encodes CASSQESQGAAGGLFF.

This clone turned up a few times. The CDR3 bases are TGTGCCAGCAGCCGACCAATGGGGGGAGGCACTGAAGCTTTCTTT. This encodes CASSRPMGGGTEAFF. The V call is TRBV6-6, the J call TRBJ1-1; D may be TRBD1 (5 bases). The germline V and J ends were trimmed by 6 bases and 4 bases, with 18 bases remaining between them. The length of the CDR3 is 15 residues. Germline V gives CDR1 MNHNY, CDR2 SVGAGI (reference sequence).

The chain couples TRBV5-6 to TRBJ1-1, with 11 nucleotides matching TRBD1. V lost 0 bases to trimming and J lost 4 bases; unmatched junction nucleotides: 5. Germline V CDR1 and CDR2: SGHDT, YYEEEE. The CDR3 is made up of 16 amino acids. CDR3 loop: CASSLAWTGGGTEAFF. Written as DNA, the CDR3 is TGTGCCAGCAGCTTGGCTTGGACAGGGGGCGGCACTGAAGCTTTCTTT.

This chain connects TRBV4-2 to TRBJ2-7; tentatively, D is TRBD2 (6 bases). The CDR3 consists of 14 residues. V shed 0 bases and J shed 5 bases, with 11 bases lying between them. Germline V gene sequence: CDR1 LGHNA, CDR2 YNFKEQ. DNA of the CDR3: TGTGCCAGCAGCCAAGAGCCTGCGGGGAACGAGCAGTACTTC. Protein product: CASSQEPAGNEQYF.

V is TRBV2 and J is TRBJ1-6; D uncertain. CDR1 is SNHLY and CDR2 is FYNNEI in the germline V gene. Trimming stripped 7 bases from V and 2 bases from J, with 9 bases between. The CDR3 totals 14 residues. CDR3 DNA sequence: TGTGCCAGCAATCAGTTTACCTATAATTCACCCCTCCACTTT. Translation gives CASNQFTYNSPLHF.

The chain has TRBV5-1 and TRBJ2-7; D remains unclear. The CDR3 is 12 amino acids. V lost 0 bases and J 8 bases, leaving 9 bases between the germline ends. Germline loops: CDR1 SGHRS, CDR2 YFSETQ. The CDR3 DNA follows: TGCGCCAGCAGCTTGGGAGGATCACAGCAGTACTTC. Protein product: CASSLGGSQQYF.

V gene TRBV4-1 combines with J gene TRBJ2-7; 7 nucleotides match TRBD1. With 3 bases clipped from V and 0 bases from J, the junction kept 5 bases outside the gene matches. Germline-derived CDR1 and CDR2 are MGHRA and YSYEKL. The CDR3 has 15 residues. The CDR3 region is CASSQVRDSSYEQYF. The CDR3 bases are TGCGCCAGCAGCCAGGTCAGGGACAGCTCCTACGAGCAGTACTTC.

V is TRBV3-1 (or the pseudogene TRBV3-2) and J is TRBJ1-6; D is undetermined. The CDR3 consists of 15 residues. Germline CDR1 is LGHDT and CDR2 is YNNKEL (reference sequence). V was pared by 0 bases and J by 9 bases, with 12 bases between. CDR3 in DNA: TGTGCCAGCAGCCAAGAGGGGAGTCGCGGTTCACCCCTCCACTTT. This sequence encodes CASSQEGSRGSPLHF.

The chain carries TRBV7-9 and TRBJ1-3; D is ambiguous. Trimming shortened V by 2 bases and J by 0 bases, and 11 bases separated the two germline ends. The CDR3 is 16 amino acids. Germline CDR1 reads SEHNR; CDR2 reads FQNEAQ (reference sequence). The CDR3: CASSLIRGPSGNTIYF. CDR3 nucleotides: TGTGCCAGCAGCTTAATCCGGGGTCCCTCTGGAAACACCATATATTTT.

V gene TRBV7-8 combines with J gene TRBJ1-1; D is possibly TRBD1 (5 bases). Germline V gene lookup returns CDR1 SGHVS and CDR2 FQNEAQ. V was cut by 5 bases and J by 0 bases, with 13 bases left in between. The CDR3 covers 15 residues. CDR3 protein: CASSAGLRLNTEAFF. DNA of the CDR3: TGTGCCAGCAGCGCAGGGCTCCGTCTGAACACTGAAGCTTTCTTT.

This sequence joins TRBV5-1 and TRBJ1-2; no firm D call. The germline V and J ends were trimmed by 2 bases and 7 bases, with 15 bases remaining between them. The germline gives CDR1 SGHRS, CDR2 YFSETQ. The CDR3 loop spans 14 amino acids. CDR3 bases: TGCGCCAGCAGCTTTGCACTCAATCCCGCTGGCTACACCTTC. Its translation: CASSFALNPAGYTF.

The chain recombines TRBV11-2 with TRBJ2-1; D is possibly TRBD2 (6 bases). V was clipped by 6 bases and J by 0 bases, with 15 bases between them. Germline lookup yields CDR1 SGHAT and CDR2 FQNNGV. The CDR3 has 16 amino acids. The CDR3: CASRTVRGSSYNEQFF. The CDR3 nucleotides read TGTGCCAGCAGAACCGTTCGGGGGAGCTCCTACAATGAGCAGTTCTTC.

This chain connects TRBV6-2 or TRBV6-3 to TRBJ2-3; 14 bases map to TRBD2. The CDR3 totals 16 residues. V trimming: 5 bases; J trimming: 7 bases; junction bases outside the gene matches: 8. Germline lookup yields CDR1 MNHEY and CDR2 SVGEGT. The CDR3 reads CASSHPGLAGGNTQYF. CDR3 sequence (DNA): TGTGCCAGCAGTCACCCCGGACTAGCGGGAGGAAATACGCAGTATTTT.

The chain recombines TRBV5-4 with TRBJ1-3; 7 positions match TRBD1. CDR3 size: 16 residues. V lost 5 bases to trimming and J lost 0 bases; unmatched junction nucleotides: 8. The germline gives CDR1 SGHNT, CDR2 YYREEE (reference sequence). The DNA of the CDR3 is TGTGCCAGCAGTCAGGACAGGATGAGCTCTGGAAACACCATATATTTT. This sequence encodes CASSQDRMSSGNTIYF.

This chain joins TRBV5-1 and TRBJ1-1, with 7 bases aligning to TRBD1. The germline CDR1 and CDR2 sequences are SGHRS and YFSETQ. This CDR3 contains 16 residues. V lost 1 base and J lost 1; bases outside the gene matches: 7. The CDR3 DNA follows: TGCGCCAGCAGCTTGAGACAGGGTGGGGGGAACACTGAAGCTTTCTTT. Encoded protein: CASSLRQGGGNTEAFF.

The genes are TRBV6-5 and TRBJ1-6; tentative D call: TRBD1 (5 bases). The germline CDR1 and CDR2 sequences are MNHEY and SVGAGI. Trimming removed 5 bases from V and 6 bases from J, with 14 bases in between. CDR3 length equals 15 residues. CDR3 loop: CASSRLREGNSPLHF. CDR3 nucleotide sequence: TGTGCCAGCAGTCGCCTCAGGGAAGGTAATTCACCCCTCCACTTT.

V usage is TRBV30 and J usage is TRBJ1-1; 11 bases fit TRBD1. This CDR3 is 15 amino acids long. V lost 5 bases, J lost 3 bases, and 8 bases stayed unmatched. Germline V lookup: CDR1 GTSNPN, CDR2 SVGIG (reference sequence). CDR3 protein: CAWRVWDRGDTEAFF. The CDR3 DNA reads TGTGCCTGGCGGGTATGGGACAGGGGGGACACTGAAGCTTTCTTT.

The chain uses TRBV5-4 and TRBJ1-2; D perhaps matches TRBD1 (6 bases). The CDR3 runs 13 residues. V was cut by 4 bases and J by 1 base, with 8 bases left in between. Per germline, CDR1 SGHNT and CDR2 YYREEE (reference sequence). The CDR3 loop is CASSQGHNYGYTF. In DNA form, the CDR3 reads TGTGCCAGCAGCCAGGGGCATAACTATGGCTACACCTTC.

This chain links TRBV10-3 with TRBJ1-5, with 9 bases lining up with TRBD1. Trimming took 2 bases from V and 1 from J; bases not matched to a gene: 15. The CDR3 has 20 residues. Per germline, CDR1 ENHRY and CDR2 SYGVKD. The CDR3 region is CAISELGGLNRGLSNQPQHF. The CDR3 DNA is TGTGCCATCAGTGAGCTGGGAGGATTGAACAGGGGGCTAAGCAATCAGCCCCAGCATTTT.